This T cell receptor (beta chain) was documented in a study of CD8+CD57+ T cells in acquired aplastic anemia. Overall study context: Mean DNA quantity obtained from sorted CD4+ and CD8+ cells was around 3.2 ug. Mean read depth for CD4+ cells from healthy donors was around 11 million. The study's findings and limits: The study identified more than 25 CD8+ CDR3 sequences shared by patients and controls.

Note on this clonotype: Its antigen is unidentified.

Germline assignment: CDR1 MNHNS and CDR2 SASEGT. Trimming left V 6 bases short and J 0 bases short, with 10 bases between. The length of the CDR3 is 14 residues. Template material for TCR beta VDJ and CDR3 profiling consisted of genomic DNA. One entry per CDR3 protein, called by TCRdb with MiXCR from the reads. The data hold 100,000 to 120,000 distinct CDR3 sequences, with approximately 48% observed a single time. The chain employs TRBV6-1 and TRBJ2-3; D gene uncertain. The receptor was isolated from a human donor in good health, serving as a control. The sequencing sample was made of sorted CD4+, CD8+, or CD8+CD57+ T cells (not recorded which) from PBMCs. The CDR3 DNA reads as TGTGCCAGCAGGACTTCCACGAGCACAGATACGCAGTATTTT. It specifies CASRTSTSTDTQYF.